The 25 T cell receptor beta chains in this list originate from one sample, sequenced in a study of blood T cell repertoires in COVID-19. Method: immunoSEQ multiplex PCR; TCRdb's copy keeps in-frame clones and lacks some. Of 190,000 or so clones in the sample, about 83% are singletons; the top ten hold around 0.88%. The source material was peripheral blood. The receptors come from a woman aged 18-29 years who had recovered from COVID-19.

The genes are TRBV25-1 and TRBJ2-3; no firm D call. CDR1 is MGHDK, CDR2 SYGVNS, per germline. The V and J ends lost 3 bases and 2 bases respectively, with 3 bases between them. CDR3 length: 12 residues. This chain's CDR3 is CASSDNTDTQYF. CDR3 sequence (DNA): TGTGCCAGCAGTGATAACACAGATACGCAGTATTTT.

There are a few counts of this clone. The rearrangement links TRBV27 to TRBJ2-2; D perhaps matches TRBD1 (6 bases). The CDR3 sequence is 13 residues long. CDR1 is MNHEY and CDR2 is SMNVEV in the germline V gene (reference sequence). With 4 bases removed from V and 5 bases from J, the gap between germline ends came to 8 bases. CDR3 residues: CASSSQGTGELFF. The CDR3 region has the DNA TGTGCCAGCAGTTCCCAGGGGACCGGGGAGCTGTTTTTT.

CDR3 DNA: TGTGCCAGCAGTTACGGACAAACCATATCTAATGAAAAACTGTTTTTT. Translated, it gives CASSYGQTISNEKLFF. V is TRBV6-5 and J is TRBJ1-4; TRBD1 might be the D (5 bases). V was pared by 2 bases and J by 3 bases, with 13 bases between. Germline CDR1 and CDR2: MNHEY and SVGAGI. The CDR3 is 16 residues long.

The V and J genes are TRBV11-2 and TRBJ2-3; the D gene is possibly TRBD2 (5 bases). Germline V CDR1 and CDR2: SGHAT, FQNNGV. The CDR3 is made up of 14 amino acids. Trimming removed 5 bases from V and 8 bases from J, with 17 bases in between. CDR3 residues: CASSILDALATQYF. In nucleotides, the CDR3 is TGTGCCAGCAGCATACTAGACGCGCTGGCTACGCAGTATTTT.

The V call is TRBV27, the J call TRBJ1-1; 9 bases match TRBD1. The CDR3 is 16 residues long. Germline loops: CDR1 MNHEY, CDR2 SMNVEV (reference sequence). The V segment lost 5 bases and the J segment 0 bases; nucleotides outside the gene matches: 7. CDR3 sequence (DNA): TGTGCCAGCAGTCCCTACAGGGGGCCCATGAACACTGAAGCTTTCTTT. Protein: CASSPYRGPMNTEAFF.

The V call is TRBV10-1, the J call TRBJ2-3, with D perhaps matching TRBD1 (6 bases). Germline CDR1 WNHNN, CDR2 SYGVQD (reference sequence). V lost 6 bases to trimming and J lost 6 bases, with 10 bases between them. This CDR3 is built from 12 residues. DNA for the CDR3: TGCGCCAGCAGGGGGGCTCGGGATACGCAGTATTTT. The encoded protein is CASRGARDTQYF.

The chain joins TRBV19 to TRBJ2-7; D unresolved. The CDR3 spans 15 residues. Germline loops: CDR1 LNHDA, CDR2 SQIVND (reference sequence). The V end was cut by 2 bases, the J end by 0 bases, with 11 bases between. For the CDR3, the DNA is TGTGCCAGTAGTATAAGTTGGGCCAACTCCTACGAGCAGTACTTC. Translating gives CASSISWANSYEQYF.

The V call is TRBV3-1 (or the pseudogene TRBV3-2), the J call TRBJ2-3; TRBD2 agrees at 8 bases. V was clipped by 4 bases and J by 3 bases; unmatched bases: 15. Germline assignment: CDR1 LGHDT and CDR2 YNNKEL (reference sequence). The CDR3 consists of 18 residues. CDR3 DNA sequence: TGTGCCAGCAGCCCCGGGTGGAGCGGGAGATTTTTTACAGATACGCAGTATTTT. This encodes CASSPGWSGRFFTDTQYF.

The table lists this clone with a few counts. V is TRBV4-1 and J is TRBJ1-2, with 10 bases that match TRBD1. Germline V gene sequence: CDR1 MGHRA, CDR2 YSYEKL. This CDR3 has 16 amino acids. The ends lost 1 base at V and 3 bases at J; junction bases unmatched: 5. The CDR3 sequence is CASSQGRDRGHYGYTF. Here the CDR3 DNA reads TGCGCCAGCAGCCAAGGCAGGGACAGGGGACACTATGGCTACACCTTC.

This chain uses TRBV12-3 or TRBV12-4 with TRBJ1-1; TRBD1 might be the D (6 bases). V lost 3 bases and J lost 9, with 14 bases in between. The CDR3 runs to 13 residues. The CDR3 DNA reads TGTGCCAGCAGTTTCCCTGGACAGCGACAAGCTTTCTTT. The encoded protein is CASSFPGQRQAFF.

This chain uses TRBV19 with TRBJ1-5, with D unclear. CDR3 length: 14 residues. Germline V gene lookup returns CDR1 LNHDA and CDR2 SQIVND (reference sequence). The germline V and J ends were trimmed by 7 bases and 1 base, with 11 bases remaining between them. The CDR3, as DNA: TGTGCCAGTAATAACCTCCGGAGCAATCAGCCCCAGCATTTT. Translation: CASNNLRSNQPQHF.

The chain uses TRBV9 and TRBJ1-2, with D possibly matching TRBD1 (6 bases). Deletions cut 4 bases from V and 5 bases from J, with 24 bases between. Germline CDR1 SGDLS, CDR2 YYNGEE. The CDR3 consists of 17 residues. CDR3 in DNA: TGTGCCAGCAGCCCACGCCTTAGGTGGACAGCAATATATGGCTACACCTTC. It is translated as CASSPRLRWTAIYGYTF.

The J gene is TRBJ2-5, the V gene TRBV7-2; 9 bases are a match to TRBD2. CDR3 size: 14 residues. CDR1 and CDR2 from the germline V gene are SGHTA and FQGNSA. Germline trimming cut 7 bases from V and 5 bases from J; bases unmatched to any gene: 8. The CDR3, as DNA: TGTGCCAGCACCCGCGGGAGGGCCGTGGAGACCCAGTACTTC. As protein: CASTRGRAVETQYF.

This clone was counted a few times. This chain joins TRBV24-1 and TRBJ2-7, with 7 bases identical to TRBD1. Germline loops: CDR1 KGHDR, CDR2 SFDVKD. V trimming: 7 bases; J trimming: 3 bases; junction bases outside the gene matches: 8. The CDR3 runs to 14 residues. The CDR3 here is CATRMRDSLYEQYV. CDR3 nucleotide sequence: TGTGCCACCAGAATGAGGGACAGTCTCTACGAGCAGTACGTC.

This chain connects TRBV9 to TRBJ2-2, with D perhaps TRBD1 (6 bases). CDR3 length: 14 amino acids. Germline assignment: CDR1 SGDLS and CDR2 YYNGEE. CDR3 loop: CATSSGTKTGELFF. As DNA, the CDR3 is TGTGCGACTTCCTCCGGGACAAAAACCGGGGAGCTGTTTTTT. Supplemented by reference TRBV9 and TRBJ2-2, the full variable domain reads DSGVTQTPKHLITATGQRVTLRCSPRSGDLSVYWYQQSLDQGLQFLIQYYNGEERAKGNILERFSAQQFPDLHSELNLSSLELGDSALYFCATSSGTKTGELFFGEGSRLTVL.

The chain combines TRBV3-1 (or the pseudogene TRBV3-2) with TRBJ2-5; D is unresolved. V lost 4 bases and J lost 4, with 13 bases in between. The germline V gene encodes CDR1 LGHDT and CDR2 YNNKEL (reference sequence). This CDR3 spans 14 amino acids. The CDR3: CASSPYRVSETQYF. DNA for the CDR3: TGTGCCAGCAGCCCTTACCGGGTTTCAGAGACCCAGTACTTC.

CDR3 loop: CAWSALRSINEQFF. The CDR3 DNA reads TGTGCCTGGAGTGCCCTCCGGAGTATCAATGAGCAGTTCTTC. This sequence joins TRBV30 and TRBJ2-1, with no clear D. The length of the CDR3 is 14 residues. V dropped 1 base and J dropped 6 bases, with 13 bases sitting between them. CDR1 is GTSNPN and CDR2 is SVGIG in the germline V gene (reference sequence).

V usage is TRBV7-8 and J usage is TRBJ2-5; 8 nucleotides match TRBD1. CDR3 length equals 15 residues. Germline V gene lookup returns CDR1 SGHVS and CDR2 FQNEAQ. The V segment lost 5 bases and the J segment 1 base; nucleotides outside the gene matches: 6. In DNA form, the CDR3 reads TGTGCCAGCAGCCATGACAGGGGCCGCCAAGAGACCCAGTACTTC. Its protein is CASSHDRGRQETQYF.

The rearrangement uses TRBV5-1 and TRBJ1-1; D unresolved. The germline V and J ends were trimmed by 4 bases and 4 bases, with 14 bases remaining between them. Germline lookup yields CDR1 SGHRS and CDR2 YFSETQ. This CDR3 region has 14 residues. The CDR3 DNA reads TGCGCCAGCAGCCCTGAGTTCCGGGGCACTGAAGCTTTCTTT. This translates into CASSPEFRGTEAFF.

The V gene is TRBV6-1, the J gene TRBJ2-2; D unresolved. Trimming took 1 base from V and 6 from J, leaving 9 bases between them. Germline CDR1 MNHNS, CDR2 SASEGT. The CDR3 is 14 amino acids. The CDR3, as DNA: TGTGCCAGCAGTGAAGTAACCGAGGCCGGGGAGCTGTTTTTT. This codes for CASSEVTEAGELFF.

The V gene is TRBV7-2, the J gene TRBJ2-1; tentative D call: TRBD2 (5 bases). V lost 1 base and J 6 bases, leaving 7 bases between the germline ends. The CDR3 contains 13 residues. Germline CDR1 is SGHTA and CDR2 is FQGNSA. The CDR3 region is CASSLVRGNEQFF. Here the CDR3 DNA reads TGTGCCAGCAGCTTAGTACGGGGCAATGAGCAGTTCTTC. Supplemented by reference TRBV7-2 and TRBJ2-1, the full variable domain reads GAGVSQSPSNKVTEKGKDVELRCDPISGHTALYWYRQSLGQGLEFLIYFQGNSAPDKSGLPSDRFSAERTGGSVSTLTIQRTQQEDSAVYLCASSLVRGNEQFFGPGTRLTVL.

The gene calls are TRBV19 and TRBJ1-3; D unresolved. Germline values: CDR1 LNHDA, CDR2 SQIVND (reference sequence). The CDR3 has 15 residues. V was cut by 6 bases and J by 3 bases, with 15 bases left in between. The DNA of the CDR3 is TGTGCCAGTAGCCGGACTGTTTCTGATGGAAACACCATATATTTT. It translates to CASSRTVSDGNTIYF.

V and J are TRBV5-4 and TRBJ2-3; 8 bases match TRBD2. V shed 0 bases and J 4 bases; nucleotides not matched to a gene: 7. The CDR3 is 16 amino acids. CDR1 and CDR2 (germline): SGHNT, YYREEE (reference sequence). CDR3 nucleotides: TGTGCCAGCAGCTTGGGGCTAAGCGGGGGCCCAGATACGCAGTATTTT. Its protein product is CASSLGLSGGPDTQYF.

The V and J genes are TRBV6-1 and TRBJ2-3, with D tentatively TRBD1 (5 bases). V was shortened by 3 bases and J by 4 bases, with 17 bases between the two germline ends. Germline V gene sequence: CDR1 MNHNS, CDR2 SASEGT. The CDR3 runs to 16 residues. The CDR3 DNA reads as TGTGCCAGCAGTGACAGGACACCCGGCCCCCCAGATACGCAGTATTTT. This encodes CASSDRTPGPPDTQYF.

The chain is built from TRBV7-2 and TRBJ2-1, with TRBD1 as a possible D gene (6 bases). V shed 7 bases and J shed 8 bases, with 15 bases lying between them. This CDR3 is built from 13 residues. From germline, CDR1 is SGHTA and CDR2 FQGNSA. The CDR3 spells CASTPLPGDEQFF. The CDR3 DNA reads TGTGCCAGCACCCCCCTCCCAGGGGATGAGCAGTTCTTC.